These T cell receptor beta chains were read from a single sample in a study of shared clonotypes between healthy human individuals. Assay: immunoSEQ multiplex PCR; the TCRdb copy retains only in-frame clones and omits some. The table lists around 2.3 million clones, around 95% of them singletons. The sample taken for sequencing was naive CD4+ T cells sorted from blood. These receptors all stem from a man younger than 30 in good health. CDR3s include the opening cysteine and the closing phenylalanine or tryptophan. A D gene is named only where the DNA matches it firmly. For some rows the clone size is stated as once, few or many, or as a class when expanded; others skip it.

abundance: -; j_gene: TRBJ1-1; d_gene: -; v_gene: TRBV4-3; CDR3nt: TGCGCCAGCAGCCAAGAAAGGTCCGTGAACACTGAAGCTTTCTTT; CDR3aa: CASSQERSVNTEAFF
abundance: -; j_gene: TRBJ2-7; d_gene: -; v_gene: TRBV7-2; CDR3nt: TGTGCCAGCAGCTTAATTAGTTACGAGCAGTACTTC; CDR3aa: CASSLISYEQYF
abundance: -; j_gene: TRBJ2-5; d_gene: -; v_gene: TRBV2; CDR3nt: TGTGCCAGCAGTCGCCGGTGGACAGCGCAAGAGACCCAGTACTTC; CDR3aa: CASSRRWTAQETQYF
abundance: -; j_gene: TRBJ1-3; d_gene: -; v_gene: TRBV7-2; CDR3nt: TGTGCCAGCAGCTTGGTGTCTGGAAACACCATATATTTT; CDR3aa: CASSLVSGNTIYF
abundance: -; j_gene: TRBJ2-7; d_gene: -; v_gene: TRBV6-5; CDR3nt: TGTGCCAGCAGTACCACAGACTACGAGCAGTACTTC; CDR3aa: CASSTTDYEQYF
abundance: -; j_gene: TRBJ2-4; d_gene: -; v_gene: TRBV7-2; CDR3nt: TGTGCCAGCAGCGGCCGGTTGTTGGCCCCAAAAAACATTCAGTACTTC; CDR3aa: CASSGRLLAPKNIQYF
abundance: -; j_gene: TRBJ2-5; d_gene: TRBD1; v_gene: TRBV25-1; CDR3nt: TGTGCCAGCAGGGGGCCAGGGACAGGGCGGCAGACCCAGTACTTC; CDR3aa: CASRGPGTGRQTQYF
abundance: -; j_gene: TRBJ2-7; d_gene: -; v_gene: TRBV19; CDR3nt: TGTGCCAGTAGTACCCGCTTGCTATCGAGGACCTACGAGCAGTACTTC; CDR3aa: CASSTRLLSRTYEQYF
abundance: -; j_gene: TRBJ2-3; d_gene: -; v_gene: TRBV19; CDR3nt: TGTGCCAGTAGTACACAAAAGACTGGAGATACGCAGTATTTT; CDR3aa: CASSTQKTGDTQYF
abundance: -; j_gene: TRBJ2-1; d_gene: TRBD2; v_gene: TRBV6-5; CDR3nt: TGTGCCAGCAGTAACGGACTAGCGGAGCTGCCCCCGTTCTTC; CDR3aa: CASSNGLAELPPFF
abundance: -; j_gene: TRBJ2-5; d_gene: TRBD1; v_gene: TRBV18; CDR3nt: TGTGCCAGCTCACCACGACAGGGGGAGACCCAGTACTTC; CDR3aa: CASSPRQGETQYF
abundance: -; j_gene: TRBJ2-5; d_gene: -; v_gene: TRBV2; CDR3nt: TGTGCCAGCAGCACAGATTTCCAAGAGACCCAGTACTTC; CDR3aa: CASSTDFQETQYF
abundance: -; j_gene: TRBJ2-2; d_gene: TRBD2; v_gene: TRBV27; CDR3nt: TGTGCCAGCAGATCCGGGCCCGGGGAGGGCGGGGAGCTGTTTTTT; CDR3aa: CASRSGPGEGGELFF
abundance: -; j_gene: TRBJ2-3; d_gene: TRBD1; v_gene: TRBV5-1; CDR3nt: TGCGCCAGCAGGCTGACAGGGAAAACAGATACGCAGTATTTT; CDR3aa: CASRLTGKTDTQYF
abundance: once; j_gene: TRBJ2-7; d_gene: -; v_gene: TRBV2; CDR3nt: TGTGCCAGCAGTGGGGGTAGGGGCCGCGAGCAGTACTTC; CDR3aa: CASSGGRGREQYF
abundance: -; j_gene: TRBJ2-2; d_gene: -; v_gene: TRBV5-1; CDR3nt: TGCGCCAGCAGCTTGGATTCTACCGGGGAGCTGTTTTTT; CDR3aa: CASSLDSTGELFF
abundance: -; j_gene: TRBJ2-7; d_gene: -; v_gene: TRBV6-6; CDR3nt: TGTGCCAGCAGCCTGGCCGCAGGAGCCTACGAGCAGTACTTC; CDR3aa: CASSLAAGAYEQYF
abundance: -; j_gene: TRBJ2-1; d_gene: TRBD2; v_gene: TRBV27; CDR3nt: TGTGCCACCGGGACTAGCGGGAGGGTTGAGCAGTTCTTC; CDR3aa: CATGTSGRVEQFF
abundance: -; j_gene: TRBJ2-1; d_gene: -; v_gene: TRBV7-2; CDR3nt: TGTGCCAGCAGCTTTTTGGGAGTTCGCAATGAGCAGTTCTTC; CDR3aa: CASSFLGVRNEQFF
abundance: -; j_gene: TRBJ2-1; d_gene: -; v_gene: TRBV7-7; CDR3nt: TGTGCTAGCAGCTTAGGGGGTACAGCGATTGAGCAGTTCTTC; CDR3aa: CASSLGGTAIEQFF
abundance: -; j_gene: TRBJ2-3; d_gene: -; v_gene: TRBV2; CDR3nt: TGTGCCAGCAGGGCCAGCAGTGGTACGCAGTATTTT; CDR3aa: CASRASSGTQYF
abundance: once; j_gene: TRBJ1-6; d_gene: -; v_gene: TRBV5-5; CDR3nt: TGTGCCAGCAGCGGACGGCAGGGCTCTAATTCACCCCTCCACTTT; CDR3aa: CASSGRQGSNSPLHF